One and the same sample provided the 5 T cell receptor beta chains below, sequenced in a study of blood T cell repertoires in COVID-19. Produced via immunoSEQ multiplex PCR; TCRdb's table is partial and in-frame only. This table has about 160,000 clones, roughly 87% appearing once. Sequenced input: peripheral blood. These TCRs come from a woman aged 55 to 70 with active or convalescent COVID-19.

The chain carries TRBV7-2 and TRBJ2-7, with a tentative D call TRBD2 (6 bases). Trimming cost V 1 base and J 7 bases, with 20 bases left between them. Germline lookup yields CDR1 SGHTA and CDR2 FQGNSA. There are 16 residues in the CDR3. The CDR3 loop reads CASSLEGFGAGREQYF. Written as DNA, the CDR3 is TGTGCCAGCAGCTTAGAGGGGTTTGGGGCGGGAAGGGAGCAGTACTTC.

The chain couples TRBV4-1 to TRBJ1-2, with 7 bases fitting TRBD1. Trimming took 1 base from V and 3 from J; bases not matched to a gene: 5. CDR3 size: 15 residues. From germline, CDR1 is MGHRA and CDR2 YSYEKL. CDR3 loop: CASSQVIQGYYGYTF. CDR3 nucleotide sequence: TGCGCCAGCAGCCAAGTTATACAGGGGTACTATGGCTACACCTTC.

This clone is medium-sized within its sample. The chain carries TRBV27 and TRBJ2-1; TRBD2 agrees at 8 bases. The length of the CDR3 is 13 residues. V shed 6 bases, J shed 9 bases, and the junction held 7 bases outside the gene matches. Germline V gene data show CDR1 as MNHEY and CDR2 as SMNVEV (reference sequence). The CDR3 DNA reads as TGTGCCAGCAGCCCGACTAGCGCGGGTGAGCAGTTCTTC. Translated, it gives CASSPTSAGEQFF.

For the CDR3, the DNA is TGTGCCACCAACCCGGGGACAACTAGCAATCAGCCCCAGCATTTT. Its protein is CATNPGTTSNQPQHF. This chain connects TRBV19 to TRBJ1-5; TRBD1 is a possible D gene (6 bases). CDR3 length equals 15 residues. Germline V CDR1 and CDR2: LNHDA, SQIVND (reference sequence). The V end lost 10 bases, the J end lost 0 bases, and 16 bases lay between the germline ends.

Here the CDR3 DNA reads TGTGCCAGCAGTCCCGGCGGGGGCTTCGAAGCTTTCTTT. Its translation: CASSPGGGFEAFF. The chain has TRBV2 and TRBJ1-1, with D perhaps TRBD1 (6 bases). Trimming took off 5 bases at V and 8 bases at J, with 15 bases between the two ends. The CDR3 loop spans 13 amino acids. Germline CDR1 is SNHLY and CDR2 is FYNNEI.